The subject of this entry is one T cell receptor (beta chain). Its antigen remains unidentified. V lost 0 bases, J lost 0 bases, and 7 bases lay in between. CDR3 size: 15 residues. Germline V gives CDR1 ENHRY, CDR2 SYGVKD. Produced via immunoSEQ multiplex PCR; TCRdb's table is partial and in-frame only. The sample yields 150,000 or so clones, roughly four fifths seen once. This specimen comes from a study of cytotoxic CD8 clonotypes in ibrutinib-treated CLL. At the level of the study: The response samples were taken once patients had been treated for a median of around twelve months, range 6 to 36. Whole-study findings and limits: Clonality (at baseline) was higher than in age-matched healthy donors and tracked circulating CD8+ T-cell counts.

Source: PBMCs, taken after 12 months of ibrutinib treatment. The rearrangement links TRBV10-3 to TRBJ2-3; D is uncertain. The clonotype originates from a human donor with chronic lymphocytic leukemia. CDR3 in DNA: TGTGCCATCAGTGAGTCTAAGGTCAGCACAGATACGCAGTATTTT. Its translation: CAISESKVSTDTQYF.